Sequencing of this T cell receptor beta chain was carried out in a study of shared T cell receptors in the human thymus. The CDR3 has 14 amino acids. The V gene lost 0 bases and the J gene lost 10 bases, with 13 bases spanning the gap. Germline lookup yields CDR1 MRHNA and CDR2 SNTAGT. The method was immunoSEQ multiplex PCR; TCRdb's version includes in-frame clones alone and lacks a portion of them. The sample consists of 720,000 or so clones, 70% to 90% of them appearing once. In addition, the sample was reused for a study of human thymus T cells. This second study says: Related studies found that unrelated individuals share highly overlapping thymic repertoires.

Sequences were obtained from thymocytes. The TCR sequence derives from a girl less than two years old with a congenital heart defect. The chain couples TRBV6-4 to TRBJ2-1; tentative D call: TRBD2 (7 bases). CDR3 DNA: TGTGCCAGCAGTGACTCTCGGGGGGCGAACGAGCAGTTCTTC. This codes for CASSDSRGANEQFF.